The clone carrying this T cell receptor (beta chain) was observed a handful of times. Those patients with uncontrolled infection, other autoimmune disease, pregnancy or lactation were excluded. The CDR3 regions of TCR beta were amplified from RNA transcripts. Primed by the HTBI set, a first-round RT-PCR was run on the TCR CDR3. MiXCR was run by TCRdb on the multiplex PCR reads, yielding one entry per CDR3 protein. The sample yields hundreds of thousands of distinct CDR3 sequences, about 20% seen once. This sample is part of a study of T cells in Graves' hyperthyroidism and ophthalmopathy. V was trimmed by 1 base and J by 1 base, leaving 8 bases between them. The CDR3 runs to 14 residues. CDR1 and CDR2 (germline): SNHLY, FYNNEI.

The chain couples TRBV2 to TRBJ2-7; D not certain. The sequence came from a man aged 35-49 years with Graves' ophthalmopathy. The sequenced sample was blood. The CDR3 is CASSEEAYSYEQYF. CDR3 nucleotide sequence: TGTGCCAGCAGTGAAGAAGCCTATTCCTACGAGCAGTACTTC. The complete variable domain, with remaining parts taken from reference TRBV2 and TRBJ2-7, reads EPEVTQTPSHQVTQMGQEVILRCVPISNHLYFYWYRQILGQKVEFLVSFYNNEISEKSEIFDDQFSVERPDGSNFTLKIRSTKLEDSAMYFCASSEEAYSYEQYFGPGTRLTVT.